This paragraph reports one T cell receptor beta chain. This sample is drawn from a study of blood T cell repertoires in COVID-19. At the level of the study: Specimens from acute and convalescent COVID-19 originated in the United States, Italy and Spain. In each case, the material was cDNA or gDNA derived from T cells, B-cell-depleted T cells, or PBMCs.

Germline loops: CDR1 SGHNT, CDR2 YYREEE (reference sequence). V lost 3 bases, J lost 9 bases, and 8 bases stayed unmatched. The CDR3 is 13 amino acids. In the authors' workflow: Counts of nucleated cells, estimated from reference gene primer amplification, were obtained. The assay was immunoSEQ multiplex PCR, and TCRdb's table has in-frame clones only and misses some. V and J calls and clone size are given by that table; D and trimming were obtained from the DNA. The table includes 95,000 to 110,000 clones, 75% to 90% detected once. The TCR was taken from a human donor in a cohort sampled during active or convalescent COVID-19. J is TRBJ1-2 and V is TRBV5-4; 7 positions agree with TRBD1. The sample was peripheral blood. Here the CDR3 DNA reads TGTGCCAGCAGCTCCGACAGGGAAGATAGCTACACCTTC. Amino acids: CASSSDREDSYTF. The full variable domain, rest sourced from reference TRBV5-4 and TRBJ1-2, is ETGVTQSPTHLIKTRGQQVTLRCSSQSGHNTVSWYQQALGQGPQFIFQYYREEENGRGNFPPRFSGLQFPNYSSELNVNALELDDSALYLCASSSDREDSYTFGSGTRLTVV.